This TCR beta chain stems from a study of shared clonotypes between healthy human individuals. General study results and limits: Generally, naive subsets (rather than memory subsets) showed larger estimated richness.

CD8 cells classed as naive were CD45RO-negative and positively selected for CCR7, excluding terminally differentiated effector memory CD45RA+ cells. The authors ran the assay at deep level. On sorted subsets, replicate PCRs used 200 to 250 ng DNA, or 25,000 to 35,000 T cell genomes. Original processing notes: Junction-only immunoSEQ data arrived without quality scores, meaning filtering differed. Sequencing used immunoSEQ multiplex PCR; TCRdb keeps in-frame clones, though not all of them. Clonal size and the V and J genes are those of that table, whereas D and trimming came from the DNA. The table has about 2 million clones, about 95% seen once; the top ten hold less than 1.5%. About this clone: Its target is not known.

The CDR3 sequence is 14 residues long. Trimming removed 2 bases from V and 6 bases from J, with 13 bases in between. The V gene's germline CDR1 is MNHEY and CDR2 SVGAGI. The specimen sequenced was naive CD8+ T cells sorted from blood. The source is a man aged 18 to 30 in good health. The rearrangement uses TRBV6-5 and TRBJ1-1; D is possibly TRBD1 (5 bases). CDR3: CASSYDGQGSEAFF. CDR3 nucleotide sequence: TGTGCCAGCAGTTACGACGGGCAGGGCTCTGAAGCTTTCTTT.